The entry that follows covers one T cell receptor beta chain sequence. What it binds is unknown. The protocol was immunoSEQ multiplex PCR, while the TCRdb copy is restricted to in-frame clones and leaves out a portion. The sample carries approximately 150,000 clones, around nine tenths recorded once. The source of the sample is a study of cytotoxic CD8 clonotypes in ibrutinib-treated CLL. Turning to the study itself: Of the patients, about a dozen were relapsed/refractory, some 15 treatment-naive and fewer than 18 IGHV unmutated. After treatment lasting a median approximately 11 months, range 6 to 36, response samples were collected. Study-wide points: The study found baseline clonality above age-matched healthy donors, tracking circulating CD8+ T-cell counts.

TCR beta library input comprised roughly 2.2 micrograms of genomic DNA from cryopreserved PBMCs. Germline trimming cut 3 bases from V and 4 bases from J; bases unmatched to any gene: 7. The CDR3 covers 17 residues. CDR1 and CDR2 (germline): KGHSH, LQKENI. Here the sequenced sample was PBMCs, taken at disease progression, from a patient treated with ibrutinib. The clonotype was recovered from a human donor with chronic lymphocytic leukemia. This sequence joins TRBV18 and TRBJ2-1; 12 bases align to TRBD2. CDR3 amino acids: CASSPIGLAGIYNEQFF. The CDR3 DNA is TGTGCCAGCTCACCCATAGGACTAGCGGGGATATACAATGAGCAGTTCTTC.